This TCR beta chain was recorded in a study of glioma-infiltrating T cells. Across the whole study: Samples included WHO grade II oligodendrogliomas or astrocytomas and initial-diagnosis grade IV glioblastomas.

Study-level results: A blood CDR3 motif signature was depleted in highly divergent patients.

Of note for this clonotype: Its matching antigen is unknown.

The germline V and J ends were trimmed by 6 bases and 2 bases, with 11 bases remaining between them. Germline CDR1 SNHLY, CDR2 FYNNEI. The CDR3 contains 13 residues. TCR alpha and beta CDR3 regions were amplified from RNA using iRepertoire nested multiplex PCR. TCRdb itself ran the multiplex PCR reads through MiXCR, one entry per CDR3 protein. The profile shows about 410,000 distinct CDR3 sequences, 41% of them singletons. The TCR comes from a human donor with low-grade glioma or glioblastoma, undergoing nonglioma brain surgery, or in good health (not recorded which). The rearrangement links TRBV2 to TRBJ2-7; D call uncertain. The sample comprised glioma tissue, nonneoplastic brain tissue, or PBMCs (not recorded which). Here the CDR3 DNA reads TGTGCCAGCAGGGCCCCGGAAGCCTACGAGCAGTACTTC. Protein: CASRAPEAYEQYF.